This TCR beta chain was captured in a study of beta chain features in type 1 diabetes. In its sample, this clone was seen a few times. Its cognate antigen is unknown. Whole-study findings and limits: Researchers report that Type 1 diabetes patients had moderately but significantly shorter TCRB CDR3s across all four CD4+ subsets.

Every bit of the isolated RNA underwent reverse transcription, so sequencing read expressed TCRB transcripts. Produced via immunoSEQ multiplex PCR; TCRdb's table is partial and in-frame only. Seen here are around 250,000 clones, roughly an eighth observed once, and the top ten hold about 0.016%. CD45RO/CCR7/CD25/CD127/CD95/CD27 sorting isolated CD4+ naive, central memory, regulatory and stem cell-like memory cells. The CDR3 is made up of 15 amino acids. Germline V gene data show CDR1 as GTSNPN and CDR2 as SVGIG (reference sequence). Trimming removed 1 base from V and 3 bases from J, with 13 bases in between.

The rearrangement links TRBV30 to TRBJ1-5, with D possibly being TRBD1 (6 bases). This receptor was identified in a man aged 25-45 years with type 1 diabetes. Material: naive CD4+ T cells from blood. DNA for the CDR3: TGTGCCTGGAGTGGGGCCACAGGGTACAATCAGCCCCAGCATTTT. This codes for CAWSGATGYNQPQHF.